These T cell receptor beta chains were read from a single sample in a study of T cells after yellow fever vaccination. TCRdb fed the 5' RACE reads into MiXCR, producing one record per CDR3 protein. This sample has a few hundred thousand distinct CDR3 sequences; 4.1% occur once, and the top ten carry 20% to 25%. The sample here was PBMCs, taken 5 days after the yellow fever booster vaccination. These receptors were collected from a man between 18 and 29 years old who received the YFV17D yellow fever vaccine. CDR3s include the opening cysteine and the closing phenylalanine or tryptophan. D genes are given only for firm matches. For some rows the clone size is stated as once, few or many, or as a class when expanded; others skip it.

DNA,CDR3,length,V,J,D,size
TGTGCCAGCAGCCTGGGAAATGAGCAGTTCTTC,CASSLGNEQFF,11,TRBV5-1,TRBJ2-1,NA,many
TGTGCCAGCAGCCCAAGCAGGGCCACCCAAGAGACCCAGTACTTC,CASSPSRATQETQYF,15,TRBV7-9,TRBJ2-5,NA,few
TGTGCCAGCAGCCAATCCGGACTAGCGGGGGGCGGAGATACGCAGTATTTT,CASSQSGLAGGGDTQYF,17,TRBV4-2,TRBJ2-3,TRBD2,many
TGTGCCAGCAGCTTAGAGGCCTCCTATAATTCACCCCTCCACTTT,CASSLEASYNSPLHF,15,TRBV7-2,TRBJ1-6,NA,NA
TGCAGTGCCCGGGCCGATTATGGCTACACCTTC,CSARADYGYTF,11,TRBV20-1,TRBJ1-2,NA,NA
TGTGCGAGTCACCGGGACAGGGGTTCGGCTGGGGAAAAACTGTTTTTT,CASHRDRGSAGEKLFF,16,TRBV6-1,TRBJ1-4,TRBD1,many
TGTGCCAGCAGCCAAGATTGGGGGGTGGCTGGCTACACCTTC,CASSQDWGVAGYTF,14,TRBV3-1,TRBJ1-2,NA,NA
TGTGCCAGCAGACGACAGGTCAACTATGGCTACACCTTC,CASRRQVNYGYTF,13,TRBV6-2/TRBV6-3,TRBJ1-2,NA,NA
TGCGCCAGCACCCAGGTAGCGGGGGTTGGTGATACGCAGTATTTT,CASTQVAGVGDTQYF,15,TRBV5-1,TRBJ2-3,TRBD2,few
TGTGCCAGCGGTGGACCGACTAGGGAAAAACTGTTTTTT,CASGGPTREKLFF,13,TRBV7-2,TRBJ1-4,NA,many
TGTGCCAGCAGCCAAGATCCGACAGGGGGATCTTCACCCCTCCACTTT,CASSQDPTGGSSPLHF,16,TRBV4-2,TRBJ1-6,TRBD1,NA
TGTGCCAGCAGTTTGTCCGGGACAGGGTTAGATCAGCCCCAGCATTTT,CASSLSGTGLDQPQHF,16,TRBV28,TRBJ1-5,TRBD1,NA
TGTGCCAGCAGTTCGACACTAGCGGGGGGATTTGATACGCAGTATTTT,CASSSTLAGGFDTQYF,16,TRBV27,TRBJ2-3,TRBD2,few
TGTGCCAGCAGTGAACTTAGGACGCTTGAAGCTTTCTTT,CASSELRTLEAFF,13,TRBV6-1,TRBJ1-1,NA,NA
TGTGCCAGCAGTTACTTCATTCAGGGGGCGGACGGCTACACCTTC,CASSYFIQGADGYTF,15,TRBV6-6,TRBJ1-2,TRBD1,many
TGTGCCAGCAGTTACATGGGGGGCTATCAGCCCCAGCATTTT,CASSYMGGYQPQHF,14,TRBV6-6,TRBJ1-5,NA,NA
TGTGCCAGCAGTTTGACAGGGGCGGATTCCTACGAGCAGTACTTC,CASSLTGADSYEQYF,15,TRBV6-5,TRBJ2-7,TRBD1,few
TGTGCCATCAGTGAAAAGCAAGACTTGGACAATGAGCAGTTCTTC,CAISEKQDLDNEQFF,15,TRBV10-3,TRBJ2-1,NA,few
TGCGCCAGCAGCGACCGGGGCACAGATACGCAGTATTTT,CASSDRGTDTQYF,13,TRBV4-3,TRBJ2-3,NA,many
TGTGCCAGCACCCCAGAACGGTACGGGGTAGCTTTCTTT,CASTPERYGVAFF,13,TRBV6-6,TRBJ1-1,NA,NA
TGTGCCAGCTCACCGGGGCCCCCCAACAATGAGCAGTTCTTC,CASSPGPPNNEQFF,14,TRBV18,TRBJ2-1,NA,few
TGCAGTGCCAGCGGGGACGCCGGCGGGGAGCTGTTTTTT,CSASGDAGGELFF,13,TRBV20-1,TRBJ2-2,TRBD2,many
TGTGCCAGCAGCGCGGACAGACAAGAGACCCAGTACTTC,CASSADRQETQYF,13,TRBV6-1,TRBJ2-5,NA,NA
TGCAGGGCCCGAGGGTCCAGGGACAGGGGAGCAGATACGCAGTATTTT,CRARGSRDRGADTQYF,16,TRBV20-1,TRBJ2-3,TRBD1,NA
TGCAGTGCCCGGGGGGGCCGTGGCACAGATACGCAGTATTTT,CSARGGRGTDTQYF,14,TRBV20-1,TRBJ2-3,TRBD2,many
TGTGCCACCAGCAGGGGCGGGGAAGCCAAAAACATTCAGTACTTC,CATSRGGEAKNIQYF,15,TRBV15,TRBJ2-4,NA,few
TGTGCCACCAGCAGAGATCCCGGAGGGGAGACCCAGTACTTC,CATSRDPGGETQYF,14,TRBV15,TRBJ2-5,NA,few
TGCGCCAGCAGCTTGTTTCCGGCTAGTAGCACAGATACGCAGTATTTT,CASSLFPASSTDTQYF,16,TRBV5-1,TRBJ2-3,NA,NA
TGTGCCAGCAGCCTCTTTGGGGGGGCTTCCTACGAGCAGTACTTC,CASSLFGGASYEQYF,15,TRBV7-2,TRBJ2-7,NA,NA
TGTGCCAGCAGCCAAGAGATCGGGACACTGTTGCGGAACACCATATATTTT,CASSQEIGTLLRNTIYF,17,TRBV14,TRBJ1-3,NA,NA
TGCGCCAGCAGCCAAGTAGCCCACTATAATTCACCCCTCCACTTT,CASSQVAHYNSPLHF,15,TRBV4-1,TRBJ1-6,NA,NA
TGCGCCAGCAGCTTCGCGGGACCCGCGGATGAAAAACTGTTTTTT,CASSFAGPADEKLFF,15,TRBV5-1,TRBJ1-4,NA,few
TGCGCCAGCAAGGGGAGCCTGGGTAATTCACCCCTCCACTTT,CASKGSLGNSPLHF,14,TRBV5-1,TRBJ1-6,NA,many
TGTGCCAGCAGCTTGGCCCAGGGGTCTGGCTACACCTTC,CASSLAQGSGYTF,13,TRBV5-5,TRBJ1-2,NA,few
TGTGCCATCAGTACAGGGGAGGGTGGCTACACCTTC,CAISTGEGGYTF,12,TRBV10-3,TRBJ1-2,TRBD1,NA
TGCGCCAGCAGCCAATCATTAGCGGAGCGCTACGAGCAGTACTTC,CASSQSLAERYEQYF,15,TRBV4-1,TRBJ2-7,NA,NA
TGCGCCAGCAGCTTGGACCTTTCAGAAAATCTAGCCAAAAACATTCAGTACTTC,CASSLDLSENLAKNIQYF,18,TRBV5-1,TRBJ2-4,NA,NA
TGTGCCAGCAGCCAAGAAGGGCAGGATAAAGGCTACACCTTC,CASSQEGQDKGYTF,14,TRBV3-1,TRBJ1-2,NA,many
TGCGCCAGCAGCTTCCGGGACATACTTCTCACAGATACGCAGTATTTT,CASSFRDILLTDTQYF,16,TRBV5-1,TRBJ2-3,NA,many
TGTGCCAGCAGTTTCCCCCTAGCGGGGGTATACGAGCAGTACTTC,CASSFPLAGVYEQYF,15,TRBV12-3/TRBV12-4,TRBJ2-7,TRBD2,NA
TGTGCCAGCAGCGCGACTCCGGAGACCGGGAGTGGCTACACCTTC,CASSATPETGSGYTF,15,TRBV7-6,TRBJ1-2,NA,NA
TGTGCCAGCAGCTCTATGATCGGGGATACGCAGTATTTT,CASSSMIGDTQYF,13,TRBV7-2,TRBJ2-3,NA,few
TGTGCCAGCAATTTCAGGGGGGGCACTGAAGCTTTCTTT,CASNFRGGTEAFF,13,TRBV28,TRBJ1-1,TRBD1,few
TGCGCCAGCAGCTTTTCGTTCCAAGAGACACAGTACTTC,CASSFSFQETQYF,13,TRBV5-1,TRBJ2-5,NA,NA
TGCAGTGTCCTGGGACTAGATGCAGATACGCAGTATTTT,CSVLGLDADTQYF,13,TRBV20-1,TRBJ2-3,TRBD2,NA
TGCGCCAGCAGCCAAGTGCACAGGGCCACTGAAGCTTTCTTT,CASSQVHRATEAFF,14,TRBV4-3,TRBJ1-1,NA,many
TGTGCCACCAGCAGAGGTGGAGCACAAGAGACCCAGTACTTC,CATSRGGAQETQYF,14,TRBV15,TRBJ2-5,NA,few
TGCAGCGCTGGACAGGCCCTAAACTATGGCTACACCTTC,CSAGQALNYGYTF,13,TRBV29-1,TRBJ1-2,TRBD1,many
TGTGCCAGCAGCTTAGCCCCCGGAGATTTGAACACTGAAGCTTTCTTT,CASSLAPGDLNTEAFF,16,TRBV7-3,TRBJ1-1,NA,many
TGTGCCAGCAGTTCTCAGGGTCGAGAGACCCAGTACTTC,CASSSQGRETQYF,13,TRBV6-6,TRBJ2-5,NA,many
TGTGCCAGCTCACCTCTTGACAGGGACAATGAGCAGTTCTTC,CASSPLDRDNEQFF,14,TRBV18,TRBJ2-1,TRBD1,NA
TGCGCCAGCAGCTTCCCCCTCGTCACAGATACGCAGTATTTT,CASSFPLVTDTQYF,14,TRBV5-1,TRBJ2-3,NA,many
TGTGCCAGCAGTTTTAGCGGACTTACCACAGATACGCAGTATTTT,CASSFSGLTTDTQYF,15,TRBV28,TRBJ2-3,NA,NA
TGCGCCAGCAGCCCAGTTCCGGGATCCTCCTACGAGCAGTACTTC,CASSPVPGSSYEQYF,15,TRBV5-1,TRBJ2-7,NA,NA